Below are 10 T cell receptor beta chains sequenced from a single sample in a study of blood T cell repertoires in COVID-19. Produced via immunoSEQ multiplex PCR; TCRdb's table is partial and in-frame only. This sample has roughly 260,000 clones, with 88% found just once. Sequencing was carried out using peripheral blood. These receptors all stem from a man aged 60 to 75 who had recovered from COVID-19.

V gene TRBV10-3 combines with J gene TRBJ1-1, with 8 bases that match TRBD1. The ends lost 4 bases at V and 3 bases at J; junction bases unmatched: 4. The V gene's germline CDR1 is ENHRY and CDR2 SYGVKD. This CDR3 region has 14 residues. The CDR3 bases are TGTGCCATCAGTGTACAGGGGGGGGACACTGAAGCTTTCTTT. It specifies CAISVQGGDTEAFF.

This chain links TRBV19 with TRBJ2-1; maybe TRBD2 (6 bases). With 2 bases removed from V and 4 bases from J, the gap between germline ends came to 21 bases. The germline CDR1 and CDR2 sequences are LNHDA and SQIVND (reference sequence). The CDR3 has 18 residues. CDR3: CASSIITGAGGRYNEQFF. CDR3 bases: TGTGCCAGTAGTATAATAACGGGAGCAGGAGGACGTTACAATGAGCAGTTCTTC. The whole variable domain, filled in from reference TRBV19 and TRBJ2-1, reads DGGITQSPKYLFRKEGQNVTLSCEQNLNHDAMYWYRQDPGQGLRLIYYSQIVNDFQKGDIAEGYSVSREKKESFPLTVTSAQKNPTAFYLCASSIITGAGGRYNEQFFGPGTRLTVL.

The chain employs TRBV11-2 and TRBJ2-4, with D perhaps matching TRBD1 (5 bases). This CDR3 spans 15 amino acids. Germline CDR1 is SGHAT and CDR2 is FQNNGV. The ends were cut back, 2 bases at V and 3 bases at J, with 11 bases in the middle. The CDR3, as DNA: TGTGCCAGCAGCTTACAGGGAATCGGCAAAAACATTCAGTACTTC. Its protein is CASSLQGIGKNIQYF. Full variable domain (rest looked up from reference TRBV11-2 and TRBJ2-4): EAGVAQSPRYKIIEKRQSVAFWCNPISGHATLYWYQQILGQGPKLLIQFQNNGVVDDSQLPKDRFSAERLKGVDSTLKIQPAKLEDSAVYLCASSLQGIGKNIQYFGAGTRLSVL.

The chain combines TRBV5-6 with TRBJ1-6, with a possible D match to TRBD1 (6 bases). This CDR3 region has 15 residues. Per germline, CDR1 SGHDT and CDR2 YYEEEE. V was trimmed by 1 base and J by 4 bases, leaving 9 bases between them. CDR3 DNA: TGTGCCAGCAGCTTGCCGGGACATTATAATTCACCCCTCCACTTT. Its translation is CASSLPGHYNSPLHF.

Written as DNA, the CDR3 is TGCGCCAGCAGCTTCAACATGAACACTGAAGCTTTCTTT. Translation: CASSFNMNTEAFF. This chain links TRBV5-1 with TRBJ1-1; D gene uncertain. Germline lookup yields CDR1 SGHRS and CDR2 YFSETQ. Deletions cut 2 bases from V and 0 bases from J, with 5 bases between. The CDR3 loop spans 13 amino acids.

The chain links TRBV9 to TRBJ2-1, with D possibly being TRBD2 (5 bases). This CDR3 has 16 amino acids. Germline CDR1 SGDLS, CDR2 YYNGEE. V lost 0 bases and J 0 bases, leaving 10 bases between the germline ends. The CDR3 here is CASSVGVGGSYNEQFF. CDR3 sequence (DNA): TGTGCCAGCAGCGTAGGAGTTGGAGGCTCCTACAATGAGCAGTTCTTC.

J is TRBJ2-5 and V is TRBV5-1, with a weak D call TRBD1 (5 bases). The CDR3 sequence is 16 residues long. V dropped 0 bases and J dropped 2 bases, with 14 bases sitting between them. CDR1 is SGHRS, CDR2 YFSETQ, per germline. CDR3 protein: CASSLGGVSTQETQYF. The CDR3 DNA reads as TGCGCCAGCAGCTTGGGGGGCGTGTCTACACAAGAGACCCAGTACTTC.

This clone was detected a few times. The genes are TRBV2 and TRBJ1-1; no definite D call. The CDR3 spans 14 residues. Germline lookup yields CDR1 SNHLY and CDR2 FYNNEI. Trimming cost V 6 bases and J 8 bases, with 19 bases left between them. CDR3 bases: TGTGCCAGCAGGGCCCGGCTGGCAGGTCGCGAAGCTTTCTTT. Encoded protein: CASRARLAGREAFF.

Comment on this clone: Other DNA sequences in the sample encode the same CDR3. The J gene is TRBJ1-1, the V gene TRBV11-2; possible D gene TRBD1, 6 bases. There are 14 residues in the CDR3. With 1 base removed from V and 2 bases from J, the gap between germline ends came to 8 bases. Germline CDR1 and CDR2: SGHAT and FQNNGV. The CDR3 here is CASSLATGNTEAFF. CDR3 DNA: TGTGCCAGCAGCTTAGCGACAGGAAACACTGAAGCTTTCTTT.

The count of this clone is one. The chain has TRBV7-8 and TRBJ1-1; 7 bases agree with TRBD1. From germline, CDR1 is SGHVS and CDR2 FQNEAQ. There are 15 residues in the CDR3. V shed 5 bases, J shed 7 bases, and the junction held 13 bases outside the gene matches. CDR3 sequence: CASSHAPQGFGEAFF. The DNA of the CDR3 is TGTGCCAGCAGCCACGCGCCACAGGGGTTTGGTGAAGCTTTCTTT. Filled out from reference TRBV7-8 and TRBJ1-1, the complete variable domain reads GAGVSQSPRYKVAKRGQDVALRCDPISGHVSLFWYQQALGQGPEFLTYFQNEAQLDKSGLPSDRFFAERPEGSVSTLKIQRTQQEDSAVYLCASSHAPQGFGEAFFGQGTRLTVV.